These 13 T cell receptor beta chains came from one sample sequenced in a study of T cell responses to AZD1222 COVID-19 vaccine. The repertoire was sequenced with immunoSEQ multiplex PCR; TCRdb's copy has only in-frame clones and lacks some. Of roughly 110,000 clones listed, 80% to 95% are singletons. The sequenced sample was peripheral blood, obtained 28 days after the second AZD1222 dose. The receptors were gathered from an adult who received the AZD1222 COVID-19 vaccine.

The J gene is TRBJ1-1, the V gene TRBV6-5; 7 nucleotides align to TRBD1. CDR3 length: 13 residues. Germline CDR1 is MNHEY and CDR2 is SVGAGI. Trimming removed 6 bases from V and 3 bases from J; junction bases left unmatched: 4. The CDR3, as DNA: TGTGCCAGCAGGCAGGGGGTTGACACTGAAGCTTTCTTT. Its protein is CASRQGVDTEAFF.

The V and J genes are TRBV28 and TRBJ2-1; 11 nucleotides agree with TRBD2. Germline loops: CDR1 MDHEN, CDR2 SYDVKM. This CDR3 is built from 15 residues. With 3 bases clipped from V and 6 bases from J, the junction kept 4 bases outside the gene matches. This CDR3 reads CASSFSGRARNEQFF. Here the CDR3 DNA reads TGTGCCAGCAGTTTTAGCGGGAGGGCTCGCAATGAGCAGTTCTTC.

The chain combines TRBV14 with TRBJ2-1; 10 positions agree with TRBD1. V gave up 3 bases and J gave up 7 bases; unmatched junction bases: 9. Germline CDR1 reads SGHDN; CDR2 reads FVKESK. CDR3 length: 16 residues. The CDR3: CASSHMGQGFRNEQFF. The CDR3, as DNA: TGTGCCAGCAGCCACATGGGACAGGGGTTTCGGAATGAGCAGTTCTTC.

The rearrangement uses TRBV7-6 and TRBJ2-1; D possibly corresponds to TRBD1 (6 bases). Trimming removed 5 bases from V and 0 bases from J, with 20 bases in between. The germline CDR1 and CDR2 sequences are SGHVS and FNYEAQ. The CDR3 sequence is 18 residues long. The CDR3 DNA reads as TGTGCCAGCAGCCTCAATCTACAGGGTCCAAGCTCCTACAATGAGCAGTTCTTC. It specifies CASSLNLQGPSSYNEQFF.

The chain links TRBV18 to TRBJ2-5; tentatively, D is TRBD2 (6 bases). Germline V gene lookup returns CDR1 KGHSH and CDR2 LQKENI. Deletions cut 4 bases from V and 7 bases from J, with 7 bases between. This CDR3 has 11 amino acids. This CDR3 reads CASSREATQYF. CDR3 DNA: TGTGCCAGCTCACGGGAGGCGACCCAGTACTTC.

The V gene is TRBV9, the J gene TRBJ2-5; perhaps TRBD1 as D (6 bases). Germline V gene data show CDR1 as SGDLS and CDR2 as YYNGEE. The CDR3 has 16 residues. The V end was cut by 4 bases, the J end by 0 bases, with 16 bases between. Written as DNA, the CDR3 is TGTGCCAGCAGCACCCAGGGGACCGGGTACCAAGAGACCCAGTACTTC. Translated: CASSTQGTGYQETQYF.

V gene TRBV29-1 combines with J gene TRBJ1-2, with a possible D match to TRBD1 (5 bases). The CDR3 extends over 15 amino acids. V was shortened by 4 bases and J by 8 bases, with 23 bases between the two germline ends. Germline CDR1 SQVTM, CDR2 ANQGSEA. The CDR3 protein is CSVGSRGAGTGGYTF. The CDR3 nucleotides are TGCAGCGTTGGAAGTCGCGGAGCAGGGACCGGGGGCTACACCTTC. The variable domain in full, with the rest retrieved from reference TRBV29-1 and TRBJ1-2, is SAVISQKPSRDICQRGTSLTIQCQVDSQVTMMFWYRQQPGQSLTLIATANQGSEATYESGFVIDKFPISRPNLTFSTLTVSNMSPEDSSIYLCSVGSRGAGTGGYTFGSGTRLTVV.

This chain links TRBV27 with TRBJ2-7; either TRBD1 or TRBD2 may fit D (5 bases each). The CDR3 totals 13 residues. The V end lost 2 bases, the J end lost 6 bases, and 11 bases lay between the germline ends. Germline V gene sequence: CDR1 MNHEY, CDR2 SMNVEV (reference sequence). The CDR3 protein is CASSLGTAAEQYF. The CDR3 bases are TGTGCCAGCAGTTTAGGGACGGCGGCCGAGCAGTACTTC.

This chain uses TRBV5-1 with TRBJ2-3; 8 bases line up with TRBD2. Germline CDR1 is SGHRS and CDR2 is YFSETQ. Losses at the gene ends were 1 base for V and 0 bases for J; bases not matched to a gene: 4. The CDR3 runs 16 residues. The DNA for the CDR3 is TGCGCCAGCAGCTTGATGGCTAGCGGGAGCACAGATACGCAGTATTTT. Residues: CASSLMASGSTDTQYF.

CDR3 region: CAISEGLGGSSYNEQFF. DNA of the CDR3: TGTGCCATCAGTGAGGGGCTGGGGGGGAGCTCCTACAATGAGCAGTTCTTC. V usage is TRBV10-3 and J usage is TRBJ2-1, with 7 bases fitting TRBD2. CDR3 size: 17 residues. V lost 2 bases, J lost 0 bases, and 7 bases stayed unmatched. The germline gives CDR1 ENHRY, CDR2 SYGVKD.

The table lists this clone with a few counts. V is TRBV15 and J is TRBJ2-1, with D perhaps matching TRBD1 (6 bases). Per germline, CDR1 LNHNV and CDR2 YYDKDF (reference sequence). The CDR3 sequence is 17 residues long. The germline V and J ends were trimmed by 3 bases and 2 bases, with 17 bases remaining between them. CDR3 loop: CATSRGDLGGAYNEQFF. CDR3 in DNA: TGTGCCACCAGCAGGGGGGATCTAGGGGGAGCCTACAATGAGCAGTTCTTC.

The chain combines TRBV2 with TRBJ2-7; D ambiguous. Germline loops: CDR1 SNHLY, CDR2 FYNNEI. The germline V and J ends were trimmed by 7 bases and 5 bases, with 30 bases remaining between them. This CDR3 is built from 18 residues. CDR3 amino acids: CASTLGWAPRKVPHEQYF. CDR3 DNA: TGTGCCAGCACCTTAGGGTGGGCCCCCAGAAAGGTTCCCCACGAGCAGTACTTC. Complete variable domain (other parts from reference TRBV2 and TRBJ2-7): EPEVTQTPSHQVTQMGQEVILRCVPISNHLYFYWYRQILGQKVEFLVSFYNNEISEKSEIFDDQFSVERPDGSNFTLKIRSTKLEDSAMYFCASTLGWAPRKVPHEQYFGPGTRLTVT.

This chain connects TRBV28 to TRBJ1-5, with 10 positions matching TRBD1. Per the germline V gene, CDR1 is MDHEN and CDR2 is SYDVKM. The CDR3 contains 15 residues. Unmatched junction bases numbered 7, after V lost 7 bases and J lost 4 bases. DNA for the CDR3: TGTGCCAGCATTCCTTGGACAGGGGGGAATCAGCCCCAGCATTTT. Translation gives CASIPWTGGNQPQHF.